This TCR beta chain derives from a study of T cell repertoires in cytomegalovirus infection. Study as a whole: The public TCR beta signatures pointed to both CMV infection and matching HLA type. Study-wide points: There were HLA-C-restricted CMV-specific TCR beta clonotypes dominating the ex vivo response.

On this clonotype: Antigen specificity is unknown.

The CDR3 runs to 15 residues. Germline V gene sequence: CDR1 SGHVS, CDR2 FQNEAQ. J gave up 4 bases and V 1 base, and 6 bases lay outside the gene matches. TCRdb recomputed calls from the reads with MiXCR, one row per CDR3 protein. The data contain roughly 990,000 distinct CDR3 sequences, about 33% of them seen just once; the ten biggest clones take up 13%. The chain has TRBV7-8 and TRBJ2-5, with 7 bases fitting TRBD2. The receptor was isolated from a human donor in good health (CMV status not recorded). Some clones in this sample may be carry-over from other donors' samples. The input for sequencing was cultured CD8+ T cells from PBMCs, taken from culture after CMV antigen stimulation. Written as DNA, the CDR3 is TGTGCCAGCAGCTTAGTAGCGGGCGGCATAGAGACCCAGTACTTC. Its translation: CASSLVAGGIETQYF.